The 29 T cell receptor beta chains in this list originate from one sample, sequenced in a study of graft-versus-host responses after intestinal transplantation (dated by TCRdb to the early 2020s). The method behind the library was the immunoSEQ multiplex PCR assay. As stored in TCRdb, this immuneACCESS dataset retains in-frame rearrangements with V and J assigned. A fraction of the clones does not appear; measured against another copy, unresolved V genes explain less than half of the discrepancy, and the remainder lacks a known reason. This sample has about 77,000 clones in its table, and about 92% of those were observed once. Roughly 0.66% of the sample rests with the top ten. The sequencing here drew on PBMCs, taken 98 days after intestinal transplantation. The receptors stem from a human patient who received an intestinal transplant, so some T cells may come from the graft donor.

V is TRBV9 and J is TRBJ2-3; TRBD2 matches 10 bases. The CDR3 runs 16 residues. CDR1 SGDLS and CDR2 YYNGEE come from the germline V gene. Germline trimming cut 0 bases from V and 3 bases from J; bases unmatched to any gene: 4. CDR3 sequence reads: CASSVGAGGLTDTQYF. CDR3 DNA: TGTGCCAGCAGCGTAGGAGCGGGGGGGCTTACAGATACGCAGTATTTT.

V gene TRBV5-4 combines with J gene TRBJ2-7; 10 positions match TRBD2. Germline V gene sequence: CDR1 SGHNT, CDR2 YYREEE (reference sequence). The CDR3 has 16 residues. V gave up 2 bases and J gave up 4 bases; unmatched junction bases: 9. CDR3 DNA sequence: TGTGCCAGCAGCTTAGGAGGGAGCGGGGGGGCTTACGAGCAGTACTTC. This sequence encodes CASSLGGSGGAYEQYF.

The chain carries TRBV7-2 and TRBJ2-7; 7 bases line up with TRBD2. Germline-derived CDR1 and CDR2 are SGHTA and FQGNSA. CDR3 length equals 15 residues. The J segment lost 2 bases and the V segment lost 4 bases, leaving 8 bases of the junction unmatched. The CDR3 loop reads CASSSPRTRAYEQYF. In DNA, the CDR3 is TGTGCCAGCAGCTCCCCCCGGACTAGAGCCTACGAGCAGTACTTC.

The rearrangement uses TRBV27 and TRBJ2-5; D is possibly TRBD1 or TRBD2 (7 bases each). This CDR3 region has 14 residues. V lost 5 bases and J lost 4, with 14 bases in between. From germline, CDR1 is MNHEY and CDR2 SMNVEV (reference sequence). CDR3: CASSPQGGRETQYF. The CDR3 DNA is TGTGCCAGCAGTCCCCAGGGGGGGCGAGAGACCCAGTACTTC.

This chain links TRBV2 with TRBJ2-1; 11 nucleotides line up with TRBD2. Germline CDR1 and CDR2: SNHLY and FYNNEI. There are 15 residues in the CDR3. V gave up 6 bases and J gave up 0 bases; unmatched junction bases: 1. The CDR3 spells CASRGTSGSYNEQFF. The DNA of the CDR3 is TGTGCCAGCAGGGGGACTAGCGGCTCCTACAATGAGCAGTTCTTC.

This rearrangement joins TRBV5-6 to TRBJ2-2; weak D call: TRBD2 (6 bases). V was trimmed by 4 bases and J by 2 bases, leaving 15 bases between them. Germline-derived CDR1 and CDR2 are SGHDT and YYEEEE. The CDR3 spans 16 residues. The DNA of the CDR3 is TGTGCCAGCAGCGTGGAAGGGAGGCTAAACACCGGGGAGCTGTTTTTT. Protein: CASSVEGRLNTGELFF.

The chain employs TRBV5-1 and TRBJ1-3; no reliable D call. Germline-derived CDR1 and CDR2 are SGHRS and YFSETQ. The V end lost 0 bases, the J end lost 0 bases, and 10 bases lay between the germline ends. The CDR3 has 16 residues. The CDR3 sequence: CASSLVGLDSGNTIYF. The CDR3 region has the DNA TGCGCCAGCAGCTTGGTAGGACTGGACTCTGGAAACACCATATATTTT.

The count of this clone is one. The chain employs TRBV15 and TRBJ2-7; D call uncertain. The CDR3 is made up of 15 amino acids. Trimming shortened V by 1 base and J by 5 bases, and 15 bases separated the two germline ends. Germline V gene data show CDR1 as LNHNV and CDR2 as YYDKDF (reference sequence). The CDR3 nucleotides are TGTGCCACCAGCAGAGCGCCCAGACTGAACCACGAGCAGTACTTC. Protein product: CATSRAPRLNHEQYF.

The chain employs TRBV5-1 and TRBJ1-3, with 9 bases fitting TRBD1. The CDR3 spans 14 residues. Germline lookup yields CDR1 SGHRS and CDR2 YFSETQ. V was pared by 4 bases and J by 7 bases, with 6 bases of the junction left unmatched. The CDR3 region has the DNA TGCGCCAGCAGCGGAGCCGACAGGGGGAACACCATATATTTT. This translates into CASSGADRGNTIYF.

This clone was picked up a small number of times. V and J are TRBV7-9 and TRBJ1-3; no firm D call. The CDR3 is 14 amino acids. Deletions cut 0 bases from V and 4 bases from J, with 7 bases between. Germline V gene data show CDR1 as SEHNR and CDR2 as FQNEAQ (reference sequence). The CDR3 coding sequence is TGTGCCAGCAGCTTAGCAGGGTTAGGAAACACCATATATTTT. It is translated as CASSLAGLGNTIYF.

The rearrangement joins TRBV6-5 to TRBJ1-6; TRBD1 is a possible D gene (6 bases). The germline V gene encodes CDR1 MNHEY and CDR2 SVGAGI. V was cut by 6 bases and J by 8 bases, with 14 bases left in between. CDR3 length: 14 amino acids. The CDR3 region is CASRKGGGHSPLHF. The CDR3 DNA is TGTGCCAGCAGGAAAGGGGGTGGACATTCACCCCTCCACTTT.

V gene TRBV7-8 combines with J gene TRBJ2-1, with D perhaps TRBD1 (5 bases). Trimming pared 3 bases from V and 7 bases from J, leaving 13 bases between. Germline-derived CDR1 and CDR2 are SGHVS and FQNEAQ. The CDR3 extends over 14 amino acids. As DNA, the CDR3 is TGTGCCAGCAGCTTGGACAACCCGGAGAATGAGCAGTTCTTC. As protein: CASSLDNPENEQFF.

The J gene is TRBJ2-5, the V gene TRBV9, with TRBD2 matching 12 bases. J was trimmed by 3 bases and V by 4 bases; bases with no gene match: 7. CDR3 length equals 16 residues. Germline values: CDR1 SGDLS, CDR2 YYNGEE. The CDR3 here is CASSLGPSGGEETQYF. CDR3 in DNA: TGTGCCAGCAGCTTAGGGCCTAGCGGGGGGGAAGAGACCCAGTACTTC.

V and J are TRBV5-1 and TRBJ2-7, with D perhaps TRBD2 (6 bases). The length of the CDR3 is 14 residues. V lost 2 bases to trimming and J lost 1 base, with 10 bases between them. CDR1 and CDR2 from the germline V gene are SGHRS and YFSETQ. The CDR3 sequence is CASSLNGGSYEQYF. CDR3 nucleotides: TGCGCCAGCAGCTTAAACGGGGGATCCTACGAGCAGTACTTC.

The J gene is TRBJ2-2, the V gene TRBV5-1; 9 positions agree with TRBD2. The junction had 11 bases not matched to a gene; V was cut back by 4 bases and J by 4 bases. Per germline, CDR1 SGHRS and CDR2 YFSETQ. The CDR3 spans 17 residues. As DNA, the CDR3 is TGCGCCAGCAGCGCCAGATGGGAGCGGGAGGCCACCGGGGAGCTGTTTTTT. It is translated as CASSARWEREATGELFF. The variable domain in full, with the rest retrieved from reference TRBV5-1 and TRBJ2-2, is KAGVTQTPRYLIKTRGQQVTLSCSPISGHRSVSWYQQTPGQGLQFLFEYFSETQRNKGNFPGRFSGRQFSNSRSEMNVSTLELGDSALYLCASSARWEREATGELFFGEGSRLTVL.

The chain couples TRBV7-2 to TRBJ1-2, with TRBD1 matching over 10 bases. Germline-derived CDR1 and CDR2 are SGHTA and FQGNSA. V was pared by 3 bases and J by 10 bases, with 2 bases of the junction left unmatched. The CDR3 spans 12 residues. This chain's CDR3 is CASSFDRGPYTF. The CDR3 DNA follows: TGTGCCAGCAGCTTCGACAGGGGGCCCTACACCTTC.

The chain carries TRBV11-2 and TRBJ1-1; maybe TRBD1 (5 bases). The V gene lost 2 bases and the J gene lost 5 bases, with 21 bases spanning the gap. Germline V gene sequence: CDR1 SGHAT, CDR2 FQNNGV. The CDR3 is 17 residues long. CDR3 sequence (DNA): TGTGCCAGCAGCTTAAGGATGCAGGGTCCTTGGAAGACTGAAGCTTTCTTT. Residues: CASSLRMQGPWKTEAFF.

This chain links TRBV9 with TRBJ2-1; D remains unclear. V lost 4 bases, J lost 2 bases, and 19 bases lay in between. CDR3 length: 17 residues. Looked up from germline, CDR1 is SGDLS and CDR2 is YYNGEE. Here the CDR3 DNA reads TGTGCCAGCAGCTCTCCTAGGAAGTGGGGTCCCTACAATGAGCAGTTCTTC. This encodes CASSSPRKWGPYNEQFF.

The DNA for the CDR3 is TGTGCCAGCAGCAATTTAGGTTCGGAGAACACTGAAGCTTTCTTT. It codes for CASSNLGSENTEAFF. The chain carries TRBV11-2 and TRBJ1-1; D unclear. Per germline, CDR1 SGHAT and CDR2 FQNNGV. Trimming stripped 5 bases from V and 1 base from J, with 14 bases between. The CDR3 is 15 residues long.

The CDR3 DNA reads TGTGCCAGCAGTGAAGCTCGGACATCGTACGAGCAGTACTTC. It translates to CASSEARTSYEQYF. The V gene is TRBV2, the J gene TRBJ2-7, with D possibly being TRBD1 (5 bases). CDR1 is SNHLY and CDR2 is FYNNEI in the germline V gene. CDR3 size: 14 residues. Trimming left V 0 bases short and J 4 bases short, with 10 bases between.

The chain recombines TRBV5-1 with TRBJ2-5; D remains ambiguous. The CDR3 totals 15 residues. The V end was cut by 0 bases, the J end by 5 bases, with 14 bases between. Germline lookup yields CDR1 SGHRS and CDR2 YFSETQ. The CDR3 nucleotides read TGCGCCAGCAGCTTGGGGCAGGCCCAATGGGAGACCCAGTACTTC. Protein product: CASSLGQAQWETQYF. The full variable domain, rest sourced from reference TRBV5-1 and TRBJ2-5, is KAGVTQTPRYLIKTRGQQVTLSCSPISGHRSVSWYQQTPGQGLQFLFEYFSETQRNKGNFPGRFSGRQFSNSRSEMNVSTLELGDSALYLCASSLGQAQWETQYFGPGTRLLVL.

The rearrangement joins TRBV19 to TRBJ2-7; perhaps TRBD2 as D (6 bases). CDR1 is LNHDA and CDR2 is SQIVND in the germline V gene (reference sequence). The CDR3 is made up of 13 amino acids. V lost 5 bases, J lost 1 base, and 9 bases lay in between. In DNA, the CDR3 is TGTGCCAGTAGTTGGGGGGATTCCTACGAGCAGTACTTC. Residues: CASSWGDSYEQYF.

J is TRBJ2-5 and V is TRBV19; the D is unclear. Germline CDR1 and CDR2: LNHDA and SQIVND (reference sequence). This CDR3 has 15 amino acids. The V end was cut by 0 bases, the J end by 1 base, with 9 bases between. CDR3 loop: CASSIDRRSQETQYF. CDR3 DNA: TGTGCCAGTAGTATAGATCGTCGGAGCCAAGAGACCCAGTACTTC.

The genes are TRBV14 and TRBJ2-1; 9 nucleotides line up with TRBD2. The J segment lost 8 bases and the V segment lost 4 bases, leaving 9 bases of the junction unmatched. The germline CDR1 and CDR2 sequences are SGHDN and FVKESK. The CDR3 runs to 15 residues. CDR3: CASSPGTSPWHEQFF. DNA of the CDR3: TGTGCCAGCAGCCCCGGGACTAGCCCATGGCATGAGCAGTTCTTC.

The CDR3 spells CASEDRQETQYF. CDR3 nucleotides: TGTGCCAGCGAAGACAGACAAGAGACCCAGTACTTC. The chain employs TRBV21-1 and TRBJ2-5; the table assigns TRBD1, which was not confirmed against the DNA. TRBV21-1 is a listed pseudogene. This CDR3 spans 12 amino acids.

The chain recombines TRBV5-1 with TRBJ1-1; 7 bases agree with TRBD1. CDR3 length: 15 residues. Germline V gene sequence: CDR1 SGHRS, CDR2 YFSETQ. The trim removed 4 bases at V and 0 bases at J, leaving 6 bases unmatched. This CDR3 is CASSTDRQMNTEAFF. CDR3 sequence (DNA): TGCGCCAGCAGCACGGACAGGCAGATGAACACTGAAGCTTTCTTT.

The chain employs TRBV6-1 and TRBJ1-2; D possibly corresponds to TRBD1 (6 bases). Trimming pared 3 bases from V and 4 bases from J, leaving 15 bases between. The CDR3 totals 15 residues. CDR1 is MNHNS and CDR2 is SASEGT in the germline V gene. Written as DNA, the CDR3 is TGTGCCAGCAGTGAGACCTTACAGGGTGGCTATGGCTACACCTTC. Translated: CASSETLQGGYGYTF.

The genes are TRBV19 and TRBJ2-1; 9 bases agree with TRBD2. Germline V CDR1 and CDR2: LNHDA, SQIVND (reference sequence). After removal of 2 bases from V and 6 bases from J, the junction contained 2 bases not matched to a gene. There are 14 residues in the CDR3. In nucleotides, the CDR3 is TGTGCCAGTAGTATACTAGCGGGAAGCAATGAGCAGTTCTTC. Translating gives CASSILAGSNEQFF.

The rearrangement uses TRBV6-6 and TRBJ2-3, with D unresolved. Per germline, CDR1 MNHNY and CDR2 SVGAGI (reference sequence). V lost 10 bases and J 3 bases, leaving 17 bases between the germline ends. This CDR3 has 14 amino acids. The CDR3 reads CANYFRFETDTQYF. The CDR3 DNA reads as TGTGCCAACTACTTTCGGTTTGAGACAGATACGCAGTATTTT.